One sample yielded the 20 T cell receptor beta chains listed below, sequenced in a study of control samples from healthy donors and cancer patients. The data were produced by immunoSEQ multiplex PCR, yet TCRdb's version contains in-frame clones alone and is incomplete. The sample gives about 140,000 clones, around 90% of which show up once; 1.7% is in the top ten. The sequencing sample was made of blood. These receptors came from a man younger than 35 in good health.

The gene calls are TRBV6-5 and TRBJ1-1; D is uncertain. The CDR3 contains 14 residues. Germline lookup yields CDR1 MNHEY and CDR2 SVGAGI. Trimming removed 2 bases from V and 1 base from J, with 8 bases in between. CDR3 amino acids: CASSYLTGNTEAFF. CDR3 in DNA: TGTGCCAGCAGTTACCTCACTGGGAACACTGAAGCTTTCTTT.

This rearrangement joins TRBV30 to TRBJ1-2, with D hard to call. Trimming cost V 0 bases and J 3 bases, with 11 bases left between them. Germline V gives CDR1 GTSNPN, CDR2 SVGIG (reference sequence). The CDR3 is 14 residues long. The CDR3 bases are TGTGCCTGGAGTGTAAACGTGGAGGACTATGGCTACACCTTC. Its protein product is CAWSVNVEDYGYTF.

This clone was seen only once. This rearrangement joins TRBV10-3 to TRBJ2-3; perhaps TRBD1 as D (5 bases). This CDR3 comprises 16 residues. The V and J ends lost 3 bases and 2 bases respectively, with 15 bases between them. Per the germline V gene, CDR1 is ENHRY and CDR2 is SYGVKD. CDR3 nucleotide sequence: TGTGCCATCAGTGAACAGGACCTTGGGCCCACAGATACGCAGTATTTT. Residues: CAISEQDLGPTDTQYF.

CDR3 bases: TGTGCCAGCAGCCAAGACCTAGCCAAAAACATTCAGTACTTC. As protein: CASSQDLAKNIQYF. The chain couples TRBV4-2 to TRBJ2-4; D not certain. The CDR3 length is 14 residues. Trimming pared 0 bases from V and 0 bases from J, leaving 3 bases between. Germline CDR1 LGHNA, CDR2 YNFKEQ.

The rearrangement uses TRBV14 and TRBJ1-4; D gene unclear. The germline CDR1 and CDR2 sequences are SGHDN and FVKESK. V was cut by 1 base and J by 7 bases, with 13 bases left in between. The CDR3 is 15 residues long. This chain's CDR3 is CASSQGGLRSEKLFF. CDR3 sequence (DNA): TGTGCCAGCAGCCAAGGAGGGCTGCGTAGTGAAAAACTGTTTTTT.

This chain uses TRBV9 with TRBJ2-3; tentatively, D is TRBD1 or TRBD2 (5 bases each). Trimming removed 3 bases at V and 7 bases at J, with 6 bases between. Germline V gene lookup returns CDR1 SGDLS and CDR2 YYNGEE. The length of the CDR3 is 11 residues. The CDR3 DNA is TGTGCCAGCAGCGGGGGGTATACGCAGTATTTT. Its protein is CASSGGYTQYF.

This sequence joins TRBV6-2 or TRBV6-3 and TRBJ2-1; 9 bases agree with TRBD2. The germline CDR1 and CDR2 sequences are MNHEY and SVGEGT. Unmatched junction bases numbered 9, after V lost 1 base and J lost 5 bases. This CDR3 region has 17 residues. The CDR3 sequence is CASSYLGLAGRHNEQFF. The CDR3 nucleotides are TGTGCCAGCAGTTACTTGGGTCTAGCGGGGAGACACAATGAGCAGTTCTTC.

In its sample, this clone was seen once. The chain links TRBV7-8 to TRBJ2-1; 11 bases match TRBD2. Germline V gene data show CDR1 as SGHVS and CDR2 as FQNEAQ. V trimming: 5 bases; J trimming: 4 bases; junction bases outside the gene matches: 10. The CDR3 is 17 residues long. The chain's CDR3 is CASSARGGTSGYNEQFF. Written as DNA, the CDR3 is TGTGCCAGCAGCGCTCGGGGGGGGACTAGCGGTTACAATGAGCAGTTCTTC.

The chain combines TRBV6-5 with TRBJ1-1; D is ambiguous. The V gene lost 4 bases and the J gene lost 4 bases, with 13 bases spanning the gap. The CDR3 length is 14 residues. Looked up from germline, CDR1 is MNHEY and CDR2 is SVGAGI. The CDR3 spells CASSLMGSPTEAFF. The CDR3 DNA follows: TGTGCCAGCAGTTTGATGGGTAGTCCCACTGAAGCTTTCTTT.

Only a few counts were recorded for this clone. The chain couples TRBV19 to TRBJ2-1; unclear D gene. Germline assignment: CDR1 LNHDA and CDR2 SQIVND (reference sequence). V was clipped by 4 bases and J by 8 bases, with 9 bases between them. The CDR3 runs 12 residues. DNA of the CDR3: TGTGCCAGTAGTAGCACTCAGGATGAGCAGTTCTTC. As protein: CASSSTQDEQFF.

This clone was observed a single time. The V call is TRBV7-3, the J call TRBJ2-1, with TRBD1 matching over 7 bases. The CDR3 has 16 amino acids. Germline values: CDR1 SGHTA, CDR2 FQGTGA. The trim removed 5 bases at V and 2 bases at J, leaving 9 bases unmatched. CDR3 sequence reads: CASSQSTGKAYNEQFF. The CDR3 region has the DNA TGTGCCAGCAGCCAATCGACAGGGAAGGCCTACAATGAGCAGTTCTTC.

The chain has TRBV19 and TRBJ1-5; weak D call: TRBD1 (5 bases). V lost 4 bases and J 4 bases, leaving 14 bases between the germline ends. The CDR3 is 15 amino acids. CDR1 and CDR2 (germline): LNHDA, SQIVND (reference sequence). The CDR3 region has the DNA TGTGCCAGTAGTACATGGGGCACAGCGAATCAGCCCCAGCATTTT. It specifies CASSTWGTANQPQHF.

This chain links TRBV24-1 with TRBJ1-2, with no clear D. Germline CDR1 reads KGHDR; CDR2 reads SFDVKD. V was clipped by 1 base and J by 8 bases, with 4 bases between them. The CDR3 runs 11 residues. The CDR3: CATSDFRGYTF. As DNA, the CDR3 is TGTGCCACCAGTGATTTTAGGGGCTACACCTTC.

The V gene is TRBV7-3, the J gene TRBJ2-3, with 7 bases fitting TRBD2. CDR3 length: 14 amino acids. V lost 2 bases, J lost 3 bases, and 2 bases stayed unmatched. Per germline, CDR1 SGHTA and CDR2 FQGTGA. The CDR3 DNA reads TGTGCCAGCAGCTTAGGGACTAATACAGATACGCAGTATTTT. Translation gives CASSLGTNTDTQYF.

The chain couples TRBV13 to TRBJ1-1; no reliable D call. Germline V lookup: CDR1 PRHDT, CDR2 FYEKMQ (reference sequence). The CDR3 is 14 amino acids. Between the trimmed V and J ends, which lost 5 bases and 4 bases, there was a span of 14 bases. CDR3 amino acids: CASSLRRDSTEAFF. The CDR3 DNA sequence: TGTGCCAGCAGCCTTAGGCGGGATTCCACTGAAGCTTTCTTT.

This CDR3 is CASSGNQGQETQYF. The CDR3 region has the DNA TGTGCCAGCTCTGGAAATCAAGGGCAAGAGACCCAGTACTTC. This sequence joins TRBV18 and TRBJ2-5; no definite D call. Germline lookup yields CDR1 KGHSH and CDR2 LQKENI. V dropped 6 bases and J dropped 2 bases, with 13 bases sitting between them. This CDR3 spans 14 amino acids. Looking up the rest from reference TRBV18 and TRBJ2-5 gives the full variable domain: NAGVMQNPRHLVRRRGQEARLRCSPMKGHSHVYWYRQLPEEGLKFMVYLQKENIIDESGMPKERFSAEFPKEGPSILRIQQVVRGDSAAYFCASSGNQGQETQYFGPGTRLLVL.

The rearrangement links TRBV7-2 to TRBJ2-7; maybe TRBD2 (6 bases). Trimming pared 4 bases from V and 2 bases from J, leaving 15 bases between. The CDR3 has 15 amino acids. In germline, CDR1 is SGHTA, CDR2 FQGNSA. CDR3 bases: TGTGCCAGCAGCTCCCGGGACGGGGGACCCTACGAGCAGTACTTC. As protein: CASSSRDGGPYEQYF.

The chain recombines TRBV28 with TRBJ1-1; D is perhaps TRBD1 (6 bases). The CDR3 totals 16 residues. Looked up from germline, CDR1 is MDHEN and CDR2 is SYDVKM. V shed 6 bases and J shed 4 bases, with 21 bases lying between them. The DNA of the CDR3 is TGTGCCAGCAGGACGACAACAAGGGGGGGGAGCACTGAAGCTTTCTTT. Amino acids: CASRTTTRGGSTEAFF. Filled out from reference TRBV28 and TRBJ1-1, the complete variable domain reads DVKVTQSSRYLVKRTGEKVFLECVQDMDHENMFWYRQDPGLGLRLIYFSYDVKMKEKGDIPEGYSVSREKKERFSLILESASTNQTSMYLCASRTTTRGGSTEAFFGQGTRLTVV.

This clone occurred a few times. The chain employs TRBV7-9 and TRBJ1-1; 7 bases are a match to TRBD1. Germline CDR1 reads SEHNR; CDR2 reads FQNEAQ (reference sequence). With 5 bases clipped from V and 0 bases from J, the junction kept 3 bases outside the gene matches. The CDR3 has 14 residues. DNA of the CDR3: TGTGCCAGCAGCCAGGGACAGTTGAACACTGAAGCTTTCTTT. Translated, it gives CASSQGQLNTEAFF.

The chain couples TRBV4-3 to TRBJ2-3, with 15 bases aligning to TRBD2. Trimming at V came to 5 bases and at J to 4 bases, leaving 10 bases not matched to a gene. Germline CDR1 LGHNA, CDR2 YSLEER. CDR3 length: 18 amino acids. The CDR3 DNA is TGCGCCAGCAGCTCCCGGAGGACTAGCGGGGGGGCGCCAGATACGCAGTATTTT. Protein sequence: CASSSRRTSGGAPDTQYF.